This note documents a single T cell receptor beta chain sequence. Via MiXCR, TCRdb re-called the 5' RACE reads, giving one row per CDR3 protein. Among 550,000 to 700,000 distinct CDR3 sequences listed, 21% were seen once. The data stem from a study of identical twins. The CDR3 consists of 16 residues. Germline assignment: CDR1 SGHTA and CDR2 FQGNSA. V lost 0 bases to trimming and J lost 4 bases; unmatched junction nucleotides: 6. This sample was shared with a second study, whose subject was T cells expressing NK-cell markers.

The chain joins TRBV7-2 to TRBJ1-2; 9 positions match TRBD1. The sequencing input was PBMCs. This sequence was found in a woman aged 18 to 35 in good health. The CDR3 DNA is TGTGCCAGCAGCTTAGCCGCCACAGGGGGCGGCTATGGCTACACCTTC. It codes for CASSLAATGGGYGYTF.